These T cell receptor beta chains were read from a single sample in a study of T-cell reconstitution after alpha-beta-depleted transplantation in children. TCRdb fed the PCR reads into MiXCR, producing one record per CDR3 protein. The profile shows approximately 250,000 distinct CDR3 sequences, roughly 26% of them singletons. Sequences were derived from PBMCs, sampled before TCRalphabeta/CD19-depleted stem cell transplant. The source of these receptors is a girl aged 2-15 years with Fanconi anemia, due to receive a stem cell transplant. Both conserved end residues are trimmed from each CDR3. Fields, in order: V gene, J gene, D gene, CDR3 protein. The D gene is left open where the match is weak.

V: TRBV6-5; J: TRBJ2-5; D: -; CDR3: ASSYSKGRGETQY
V: TRBV25-1; J: TRBJ2-1; D: -; CDR3: ASGTTGGSYNEQF
V: TRBV29-1; J: TRBJ2-7; D: -; CDR3: SVAGTESSYEQY
V: TRBV5-1; J: TRBJ2-5; D: -; CDR3: ASNEIRAAQETQY
V: TRBV28; J: TRBJ1-1; D: TRBD1; CDR3: ASRATTGLGTEAF
V: TRBV25-1; J: TRBJ1-2; D: -; CDR3: ASSTAVYGYT
V: TRBV11-2; J: TRBJ2-7; D: -; CDR3: ASSFGSYEQY
V: TRBV12-3/TRBV12-4; J: TRBJ2-2; D: -; CDR3: ASGVQGGWGTGELF
V: TRBV15; J: TRBJ2-7; D: -; CDR3: ATSSRDKAYEQY
V: TRBV20-1; J: TRBJ2-5; D: -; CDR3: SARFWETQY
V: TRBV7-2; J: TRBJ2-5; D: TRBD2; CDR3: ASSPLAGGLGEY
V: TRBV25-1; J: TRBJ1-5; D: -; CDR3: ASSERADSNQPQH
V: TRBV25-1; J: TRBJ2-7; D: TRBD1; CDR3: ATRDRIYEQY
V: TRBV7-3; J: TRBJ2-1; D: TRBD1; CDR3: ASSLGTGGDNEQF